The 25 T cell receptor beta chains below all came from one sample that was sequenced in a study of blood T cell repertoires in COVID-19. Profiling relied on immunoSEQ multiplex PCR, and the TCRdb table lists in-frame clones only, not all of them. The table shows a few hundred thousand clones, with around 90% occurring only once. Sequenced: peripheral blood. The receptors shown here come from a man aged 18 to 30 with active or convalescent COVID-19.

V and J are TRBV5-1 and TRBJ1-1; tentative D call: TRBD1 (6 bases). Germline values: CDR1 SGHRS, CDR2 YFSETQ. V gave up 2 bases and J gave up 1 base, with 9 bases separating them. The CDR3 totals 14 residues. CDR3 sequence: CASSFRGQNTEAFF. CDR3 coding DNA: TGCGCCAGCAGCTTCAGGGGTCAGAACACTGAAGCTTTCTTT.

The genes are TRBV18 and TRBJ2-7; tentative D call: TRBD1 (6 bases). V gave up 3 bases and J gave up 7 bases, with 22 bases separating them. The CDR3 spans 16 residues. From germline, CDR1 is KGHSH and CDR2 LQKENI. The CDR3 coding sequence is TGTGCCAGCTCACCGTTCACTAGTGGCCAAAGGGGGGAGCAGTACTTC. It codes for CASSPFTSGQRGEQYF.

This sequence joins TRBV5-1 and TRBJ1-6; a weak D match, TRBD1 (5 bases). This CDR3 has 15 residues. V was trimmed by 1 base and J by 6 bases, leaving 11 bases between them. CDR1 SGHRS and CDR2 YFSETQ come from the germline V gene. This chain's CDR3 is CASSLWGVFNSPLHF. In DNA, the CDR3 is TGCGCCAGCAGCTTGTGGGGGGTATTTAATTCACCCCTCCACTTT.

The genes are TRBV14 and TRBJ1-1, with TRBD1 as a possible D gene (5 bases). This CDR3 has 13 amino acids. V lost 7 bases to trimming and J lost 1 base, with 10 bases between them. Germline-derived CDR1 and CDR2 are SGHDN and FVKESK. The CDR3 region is CASNSRANTEAFF. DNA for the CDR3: TGTGCCAGCAACAGCAGGGCGAACACTGAAGCTTTCTTT.

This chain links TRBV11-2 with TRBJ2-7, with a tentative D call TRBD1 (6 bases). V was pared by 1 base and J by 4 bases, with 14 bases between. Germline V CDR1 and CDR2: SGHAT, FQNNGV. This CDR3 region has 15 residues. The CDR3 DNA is TGTGCCAGCAGCTTAGCCGTACAGGGTCGATACGAGCAGTACTTC. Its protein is CASSLAVQGRYEQYF.

The CDR3 spells CASSLSDSYTEAFF. CDR3 sequence (DNA): TGCGCCAGCAGCTTGTCGGACAGCTACACTGAAGCTTTCTTT. The chain recombines TRBV5-1 with TRBJ1-1; D may be TRBD1 (6 bases). Germline V lookup: CDR1 SGHRS, CDR2 YFSETQ. V was cut by 1 base and J by 3 bases, with 10 bases left in between. The CDR3 spans 14 residues.

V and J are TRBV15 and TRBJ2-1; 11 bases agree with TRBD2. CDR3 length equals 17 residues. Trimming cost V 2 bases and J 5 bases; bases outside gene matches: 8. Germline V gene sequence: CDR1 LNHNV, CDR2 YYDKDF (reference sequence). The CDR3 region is CATSRRATSGNHNEQFF. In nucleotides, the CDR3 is TGTGCCACCAGCAGACGGGCGACTAGCGGGAACCACAATGAGCAGTTCTTC. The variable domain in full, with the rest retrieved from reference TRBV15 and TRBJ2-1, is DAMVIQNPRYQVTQFGKPVTLSCSQTLNHNVMYWYQQKSSQAPKLLFHYYDKDFNNEADTPDNFQSRRPNTSFCFLDIRSPGLGDTAMYLCATSRRATSGNHNEQFFGPGTRLTVL.

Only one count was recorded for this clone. The CDR3 region has the DNA TGTGCCAGCAGCTTGGCCATGGCTCTCGATGAGCAGTTCTTC. This sequence encodes CASSLAMALDEQFF. The genes are TRBV5-6 and TRBJ2-1, with unresolved D. V was trimmed by 0 bases and J by 8 bases, leaving 12 bases between them. The CDR3 has 14 amino acids. Germline values: CDR1 SGHDT, CDR2 YYEEEE. The full variable domain, completed using reference TRBV5-6 and TRBJ2-1, is DAGVTQSPTHLIKTRGQQVTLRCSPKSGHDTVSWYQQALGQGPQFIFQYYEEEERQRGNFPDRFSGHQFPNYSSELNVNALLLGDSALYLCASSLAMALDEQFFGPGTRLTVL.

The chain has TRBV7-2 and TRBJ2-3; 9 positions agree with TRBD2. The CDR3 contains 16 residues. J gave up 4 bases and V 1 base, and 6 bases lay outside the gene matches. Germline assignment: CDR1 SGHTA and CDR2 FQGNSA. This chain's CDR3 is CASSLVLAGNPDTQYF. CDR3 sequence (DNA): TGTGCCAGCAGCTTAGTTCTAGCGGGAAACCCAGATACGCAGTATTTT.

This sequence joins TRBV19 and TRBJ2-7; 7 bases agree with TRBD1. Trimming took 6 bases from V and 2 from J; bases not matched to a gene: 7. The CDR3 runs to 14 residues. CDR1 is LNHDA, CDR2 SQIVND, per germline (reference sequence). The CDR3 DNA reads TGTGCCAGTAGCACCGGGACAGCAACCTACGAGCAGTACTTC. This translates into CASSTGTATYEQYF.

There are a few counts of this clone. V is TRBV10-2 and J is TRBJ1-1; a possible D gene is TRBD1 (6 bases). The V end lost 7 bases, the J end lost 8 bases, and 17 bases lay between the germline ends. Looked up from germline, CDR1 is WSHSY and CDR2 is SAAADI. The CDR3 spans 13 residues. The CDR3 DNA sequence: TGCGCCAGCACGAGGGACACGAGCAGCGAAGCTTTCTTT. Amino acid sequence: CASTRDTSSEAFF.

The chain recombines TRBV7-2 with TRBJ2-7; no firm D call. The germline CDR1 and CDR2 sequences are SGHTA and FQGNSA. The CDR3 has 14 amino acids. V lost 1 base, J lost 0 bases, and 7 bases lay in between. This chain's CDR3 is CASSLEFSSYEQYF. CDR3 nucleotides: TGTGCCAGCAGCTTAGAATTTAGCTCCTACGAGCAGTACTTC.

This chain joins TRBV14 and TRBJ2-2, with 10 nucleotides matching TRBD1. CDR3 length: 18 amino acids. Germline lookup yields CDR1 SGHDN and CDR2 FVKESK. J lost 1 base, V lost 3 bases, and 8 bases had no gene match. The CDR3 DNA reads TGTGCCAGCAGCCACCGCCGACAGGGGGCCGGGAACACCGGGGAGCTGTTTTTT. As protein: CASSHRRQGAGNTGELFF. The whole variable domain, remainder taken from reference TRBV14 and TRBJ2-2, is EAGVTQFPSHSVIEKGQTVTLRCDPISGHDNLYWYRRVMGKEIKFLLHFVKESKQDESGMPNNRFLAERTGGTYSTLKVQPAELEDSGVYFCASSHRRQGAGNTGELFFGEGSRLTVL.

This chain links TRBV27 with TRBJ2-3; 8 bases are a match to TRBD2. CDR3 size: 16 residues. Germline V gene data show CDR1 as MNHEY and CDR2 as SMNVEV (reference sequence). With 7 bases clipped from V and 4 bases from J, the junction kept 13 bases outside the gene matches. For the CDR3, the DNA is TGTGCCAGCATTCTTAGCGGGACAACGAGGTCAGATACGCAGTATTTT. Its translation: CASILSGTTRSDTQYF.

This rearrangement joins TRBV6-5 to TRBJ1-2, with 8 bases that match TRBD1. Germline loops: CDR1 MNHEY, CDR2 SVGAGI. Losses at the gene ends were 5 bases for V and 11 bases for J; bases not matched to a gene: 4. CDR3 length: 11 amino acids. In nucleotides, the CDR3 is TGTGCCAGCAGTCAGACAGGGGAGTACACCTTC. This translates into CASSQTGEYTF.

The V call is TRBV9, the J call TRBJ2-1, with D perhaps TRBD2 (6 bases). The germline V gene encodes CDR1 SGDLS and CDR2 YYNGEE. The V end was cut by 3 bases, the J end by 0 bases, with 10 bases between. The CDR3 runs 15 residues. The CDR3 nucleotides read TGTGCCAGCAGCGGGGGACTCCGCTCCTACAATGAGCAGTTCTTC. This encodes CASSGGLRSYNEQFF.

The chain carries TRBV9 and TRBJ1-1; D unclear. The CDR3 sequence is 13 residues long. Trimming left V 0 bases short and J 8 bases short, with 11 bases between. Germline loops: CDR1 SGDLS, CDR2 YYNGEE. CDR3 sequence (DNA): TGTGCCAGCAGCGTAGGCCCAGGCCTCGAAGCTTTCTTT. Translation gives CASSVGPGLEAFF.

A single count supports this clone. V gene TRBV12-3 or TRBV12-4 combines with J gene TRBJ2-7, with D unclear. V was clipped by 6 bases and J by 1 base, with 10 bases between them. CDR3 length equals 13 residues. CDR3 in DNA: TGTGCCAGCAGCTTCACGGGTTCCTACGAGCAGTACTTC. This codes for CASSFTGSYEQYF.

As DNA, the CDR3 is TGTGCCAGTAGTATAGGAGGGATCTATGGCTACACCTTC. Protein: CASSIGGIYGYTF. This chain joins TRBV19 and TRBJ1-2; D unclear. The CDR3 covers 13 residues. CDR1 LNHDA and CDR2 SQIVND come from the germline V gene (reference sequence). With 1 base removed from V and 4 bases from J, the gap between germline ends came to 7 bases.

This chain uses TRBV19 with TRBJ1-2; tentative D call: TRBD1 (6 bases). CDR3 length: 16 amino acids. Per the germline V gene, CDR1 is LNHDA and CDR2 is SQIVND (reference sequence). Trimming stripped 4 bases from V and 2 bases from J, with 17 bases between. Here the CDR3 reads CASSTLAQGSNYGYTF. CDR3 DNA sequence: TGTGCCAGTAGTACCTTAGCCCAGGGGTCGAACTATGGCTACACCTTC. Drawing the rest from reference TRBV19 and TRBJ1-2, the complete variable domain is DGGITQSPKYLFRKEGQNVTLSCEQNLNHDAMYWYRQDPGQGLRLIYYSQIVNDFQKGDIAEGYSVSREKKESFPLTVTSAQKNPTAFYLCASSTLAQGSNYGYTFGSGTRLTVV.

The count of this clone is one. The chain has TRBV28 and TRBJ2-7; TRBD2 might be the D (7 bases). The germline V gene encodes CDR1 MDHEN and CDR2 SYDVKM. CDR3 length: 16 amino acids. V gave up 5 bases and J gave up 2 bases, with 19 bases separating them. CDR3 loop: CASSSTWGGPPYEQYF. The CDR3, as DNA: TGTGCCAGCAGTAGCACCTGGGGGGGGCCTCCCTACGAGCAGTACTTC.

CDR3: CAISERQETQYF. For the CDR3, the DNA is TGTGCCATCAGTGAGCGCCAAGAGACCCAGTACTTC. V usage is TRBV10-3 and J usage is TRBJ2-5; D not certain. CDR1 and CDR2 from the germline V gene are ENHRY and SYGVKD. Trimming removed 2 bases from V and 1 base from J, with 2 bases in between. This CDR3 spans 12 amino acids.

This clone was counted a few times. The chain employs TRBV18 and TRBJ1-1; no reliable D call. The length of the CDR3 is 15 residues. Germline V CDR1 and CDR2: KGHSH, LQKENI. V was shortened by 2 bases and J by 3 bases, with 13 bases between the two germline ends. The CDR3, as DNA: TGTGCCAGCTCACCAAATCTTAAGAGGGACACTGAAGCTTTCTTT. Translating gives CASSPNLKRDTEAFF.

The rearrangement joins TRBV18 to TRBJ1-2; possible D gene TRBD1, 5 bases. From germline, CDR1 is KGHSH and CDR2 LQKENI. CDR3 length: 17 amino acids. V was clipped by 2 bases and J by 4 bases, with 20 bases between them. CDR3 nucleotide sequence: TGTGCCAGCTCACCAAGGAGGAATCGGGGGTTTACCTATGGCTACACCTTC. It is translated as CASSPRRNRGFTYGYTF.

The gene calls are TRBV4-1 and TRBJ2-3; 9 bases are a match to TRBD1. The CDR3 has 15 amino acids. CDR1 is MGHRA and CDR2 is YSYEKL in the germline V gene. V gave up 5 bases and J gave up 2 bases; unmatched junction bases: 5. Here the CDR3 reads CASSSGQGHTDTQYF. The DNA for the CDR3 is TGCGCCAGCAGCTCTGGACAGGGGCACACAGATACGCAGTATTTT.